This T cell receptor (beta chain) is drawn from a study of blood T cell repertoires in COVID-19. Study-wide background: Acute and convalescent COVID-19 samples came from the United States, Italy and Spain.

This CDR3 is built from 14 residues. The V segment lost 6 bases and the J segment 0 bases; nucleotides outside the gene matches: 1. Germline CDR1 is LNHDA and CDR2 is SQIVND (reference sequence). Per the authors' pipeline: Amplification from reference gene primers served as the basis for estimated nucleated cell counts. Produced via immunoSEQ multiplex PCR; TCRdb's table is partial and in-frame only. For V, J and clone size, that table is used; D and trimming come from the DNA. Of about 76,000 clones listed, about 82% are singletons. The sequence derives from a woman in her fifties or sixties with acute or convalescent COVID-19. The V gene is TRBV19, the J gene TRBJ2-2; 7 bases line up with TRBD1. Input material: peripheral blood. The CDR3 protein is CASRGQTNTGELFF. The CDR3 coding sequence is TGTGCCAGTAGGGGACAGACGAACACCGGGGAGCTGTTTTTT.